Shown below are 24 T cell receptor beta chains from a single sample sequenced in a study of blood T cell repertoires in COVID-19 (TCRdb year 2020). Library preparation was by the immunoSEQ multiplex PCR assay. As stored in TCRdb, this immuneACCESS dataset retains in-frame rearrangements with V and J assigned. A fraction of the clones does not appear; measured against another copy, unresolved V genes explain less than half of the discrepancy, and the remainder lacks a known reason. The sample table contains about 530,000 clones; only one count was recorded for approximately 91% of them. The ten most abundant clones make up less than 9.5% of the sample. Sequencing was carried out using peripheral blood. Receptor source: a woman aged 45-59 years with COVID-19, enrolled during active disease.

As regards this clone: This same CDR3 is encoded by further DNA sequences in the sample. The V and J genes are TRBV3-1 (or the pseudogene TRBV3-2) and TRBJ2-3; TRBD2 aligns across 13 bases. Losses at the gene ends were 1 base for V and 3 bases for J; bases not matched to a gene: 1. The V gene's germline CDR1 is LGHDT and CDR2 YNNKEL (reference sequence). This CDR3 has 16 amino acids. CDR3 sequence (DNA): TGTGCCAGCAGCCAAGGACTAGCGGGGGGAACAGATACGCAGTATTTT. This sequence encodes CASSQGLAGGTDTQYF.

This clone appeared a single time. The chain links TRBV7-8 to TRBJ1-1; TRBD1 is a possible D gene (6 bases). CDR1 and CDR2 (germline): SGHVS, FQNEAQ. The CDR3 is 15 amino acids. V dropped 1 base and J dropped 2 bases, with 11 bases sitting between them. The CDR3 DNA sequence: TGTGCCAGCAGCTTAGGGACAGCTACAAACACTGAAGCTTTCTTT. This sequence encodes CASSLGTATNTEAFF.

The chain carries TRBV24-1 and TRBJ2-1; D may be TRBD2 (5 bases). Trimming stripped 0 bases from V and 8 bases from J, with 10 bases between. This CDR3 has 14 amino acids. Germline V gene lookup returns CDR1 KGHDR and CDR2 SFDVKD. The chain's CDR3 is CATSDLDTGDEQFF. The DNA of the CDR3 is TGTGCCACCAGTGATTTGGACACCGGGGATGAGCAGTTCTTC.

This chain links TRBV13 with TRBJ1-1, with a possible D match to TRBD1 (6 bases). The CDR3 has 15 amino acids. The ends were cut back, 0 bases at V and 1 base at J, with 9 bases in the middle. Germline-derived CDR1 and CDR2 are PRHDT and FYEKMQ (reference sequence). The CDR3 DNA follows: TGTGCCAGCAGCTTAGGATGGACAGCGAACACTGAAGCTTTCTTT. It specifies CASSLGWTANTEAFF.

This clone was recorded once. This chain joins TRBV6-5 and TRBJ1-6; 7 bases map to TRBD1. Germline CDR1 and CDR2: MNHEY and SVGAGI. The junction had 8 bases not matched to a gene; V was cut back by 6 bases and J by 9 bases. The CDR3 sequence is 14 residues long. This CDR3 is CASSRQGGPSPLHF. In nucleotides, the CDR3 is TGTGCCAGCAGCCGACAGGGTGGCCCTTCACCCCTCCACTTT.

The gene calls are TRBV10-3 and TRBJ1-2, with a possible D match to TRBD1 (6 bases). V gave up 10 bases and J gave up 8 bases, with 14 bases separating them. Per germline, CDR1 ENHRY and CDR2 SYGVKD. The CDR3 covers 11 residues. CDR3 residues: CATTSGDGYTF. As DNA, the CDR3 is TGTGCCACCACATCAGGGGACGGCTACACCTTC.

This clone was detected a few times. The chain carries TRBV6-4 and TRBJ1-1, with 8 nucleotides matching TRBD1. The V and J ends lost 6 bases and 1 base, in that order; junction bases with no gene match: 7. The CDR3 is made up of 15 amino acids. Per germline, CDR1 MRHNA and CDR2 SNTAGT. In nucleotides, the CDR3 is TGTGCCAGCAGCCGCACCGGGACAGGGAACACTGAAGCTTTCTTT. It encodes CASSRTGTGNTEAFF.

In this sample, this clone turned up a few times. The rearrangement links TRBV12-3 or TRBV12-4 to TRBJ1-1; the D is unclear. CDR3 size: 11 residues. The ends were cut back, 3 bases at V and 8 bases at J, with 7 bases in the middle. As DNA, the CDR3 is TGTGCCAGCAGTTTCGGGAGAGAAGCTTTCTTT. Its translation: CASSFGREAFF.

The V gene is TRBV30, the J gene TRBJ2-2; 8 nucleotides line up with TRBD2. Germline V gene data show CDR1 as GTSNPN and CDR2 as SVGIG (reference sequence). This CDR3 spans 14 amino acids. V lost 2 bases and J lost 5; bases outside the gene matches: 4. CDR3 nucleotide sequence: TGTGCCTGGAGTCACCCGGGGGGGACCGGGGAGCTGTTTTTT. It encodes CAWSHPGGTGELFF.

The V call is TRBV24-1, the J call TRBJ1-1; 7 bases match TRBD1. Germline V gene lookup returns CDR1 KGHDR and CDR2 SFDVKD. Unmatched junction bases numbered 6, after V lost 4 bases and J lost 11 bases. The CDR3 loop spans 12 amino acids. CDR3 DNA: TGTGCCACCAGTGAACCAGGGGGTTGGGCTTTCTTT. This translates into CATSEPGGWAFF.

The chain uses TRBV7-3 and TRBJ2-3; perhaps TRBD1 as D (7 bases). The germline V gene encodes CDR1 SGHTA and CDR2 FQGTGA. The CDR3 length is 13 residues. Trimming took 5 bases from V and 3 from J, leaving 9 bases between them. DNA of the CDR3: TGTGCCAGCAGCCCAGGGGGGACAGATACGCAGTATTTT. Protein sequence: CASSPGGTDTQYF.

CDR3 sequence (DNA): TGCAGTGCTACGAGACAATATGGCTACACCTTC. It is translated as CSATRQYGYTF. The chain combines TRBV20-1 with TRBJ1-2; D ambiguous. The CDR3 has 11 residues. Germline CDR1 DFQATT, CDR2 SNEGSKA (reference sequence). V lost 4 bases, J lost 5 bases, and 8 bases lay in between.

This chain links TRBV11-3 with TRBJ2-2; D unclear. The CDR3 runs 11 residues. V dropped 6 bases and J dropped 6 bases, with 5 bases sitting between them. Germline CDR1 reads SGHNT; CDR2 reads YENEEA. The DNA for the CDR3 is TGTGCCAGCAGTAACTCCGGGGAGCTGTTTTTT. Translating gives CASSNSGELFF.

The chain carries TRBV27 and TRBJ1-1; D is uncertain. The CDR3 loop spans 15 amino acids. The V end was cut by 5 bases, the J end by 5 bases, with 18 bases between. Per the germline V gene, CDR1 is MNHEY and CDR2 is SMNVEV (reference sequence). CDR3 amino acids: CASSGVGEPRTEAFF. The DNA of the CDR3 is TGTGCCAGCAGTGGGGTCGGGGAGCCCCGAACTGAAGCTTTCTTT.

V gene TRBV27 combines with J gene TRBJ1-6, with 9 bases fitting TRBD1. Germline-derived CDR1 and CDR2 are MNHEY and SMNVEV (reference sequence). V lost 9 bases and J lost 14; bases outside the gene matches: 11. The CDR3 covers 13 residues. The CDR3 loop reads CASWDRVSFTLHF. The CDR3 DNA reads TGTGCCAGTTGGGACAGGGTGAGTTTCACCCTCCACTTT.

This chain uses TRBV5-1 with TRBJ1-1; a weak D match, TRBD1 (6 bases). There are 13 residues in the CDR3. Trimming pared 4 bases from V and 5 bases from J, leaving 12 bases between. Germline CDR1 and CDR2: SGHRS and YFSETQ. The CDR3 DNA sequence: TGCGCCAGCAGCCGACAGGATGGAACTGAAGCTTTCTTT. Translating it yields CASSRQDGTEAFF.

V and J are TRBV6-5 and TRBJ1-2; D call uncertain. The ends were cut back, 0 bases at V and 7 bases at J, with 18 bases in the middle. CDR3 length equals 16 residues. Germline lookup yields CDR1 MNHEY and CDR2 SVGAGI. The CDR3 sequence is CASSYSPWARSGGYTF. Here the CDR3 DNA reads TGTGCCAGCAGTTACTCCCCGTGGGCCCGCAGCGGTGGCTACACCTTC.

CDR3 loop: CASSLLPSGLTGNEQFF. For the CDR3, the DNA is TGTGCCAGCAGTTTACTTCCTAGCGGGCTTACTGGTAATGAGCAGTTCTTC. The chain couples TRBV28 to TRBJ2-1; 8 nucleotides match TRBD2. From germline, CDR1 is MDHEN and CDR2 SYDVKM. V was pared by 2 bases and J by 7 bases, with 13 bases of the junction left unmatched. The CDR3 sequence is 17 residues long.

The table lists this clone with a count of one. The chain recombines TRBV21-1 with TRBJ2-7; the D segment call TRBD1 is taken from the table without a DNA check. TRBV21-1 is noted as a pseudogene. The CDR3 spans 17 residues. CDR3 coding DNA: TGTGCCAGCAGCAAAGGCGGGACAGGGAGGAAGGGGGACGAGCAGTACTTC. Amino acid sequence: CASSKGGTGRKGDEQYF.

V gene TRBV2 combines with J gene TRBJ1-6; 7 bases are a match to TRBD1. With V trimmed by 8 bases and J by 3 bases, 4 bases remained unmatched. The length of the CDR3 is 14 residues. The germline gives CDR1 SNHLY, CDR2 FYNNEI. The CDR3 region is CASGQANYNSPLHF. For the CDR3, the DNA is TGTGCCAGCGGACAGGCCAACTATAATTCACCCCTCCACTTT.

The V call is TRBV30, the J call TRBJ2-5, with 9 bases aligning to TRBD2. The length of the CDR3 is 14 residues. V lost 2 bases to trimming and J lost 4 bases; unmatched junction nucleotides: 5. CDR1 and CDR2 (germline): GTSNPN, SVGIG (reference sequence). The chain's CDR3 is CAWSPGLAPETQYF. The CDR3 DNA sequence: TGTGCCTGGAGTCCGGGACTAGCCCCAGAGACCCAGTACTTC.

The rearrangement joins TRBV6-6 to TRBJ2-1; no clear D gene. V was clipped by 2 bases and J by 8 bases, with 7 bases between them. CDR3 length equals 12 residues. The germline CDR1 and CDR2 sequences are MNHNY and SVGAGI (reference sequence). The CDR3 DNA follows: TGTGCCAGCAGTTACAGGAGAGATGAGCAGTTCTTC. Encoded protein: CASSYRRDEQFF.

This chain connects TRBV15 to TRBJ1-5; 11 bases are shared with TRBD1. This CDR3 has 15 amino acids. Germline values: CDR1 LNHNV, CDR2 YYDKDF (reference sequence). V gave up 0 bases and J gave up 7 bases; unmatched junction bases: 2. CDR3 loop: CATSRERTGGQPQHF. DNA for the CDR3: TGTGCCACCAGCAGAGAGCGGACAGGGGGCCAGCCCCAGCATTTT.

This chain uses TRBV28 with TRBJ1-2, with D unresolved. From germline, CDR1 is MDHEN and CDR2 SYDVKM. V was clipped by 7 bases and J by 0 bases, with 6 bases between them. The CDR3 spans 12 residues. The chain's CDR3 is CASNPANYGYTF. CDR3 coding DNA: TGTGCCAGCAATCCTGCTAACTATGGCTACACCTTC.